The TCR beta chain described here comes from a study of control samples from healthy donors and cancer patients. Method: immunoSEQ multiplex PCR; TCRdb's copy keeps in-frame clones and lacks some. The sample gives 95,000 to 130,000 clones, 88% of which show up once; 2% to 3% is in the top ten. Details on this clone: The same CDR3 can be traced to other DNA sequences in this sample.

The CDR3 sequence is 18 residues long. Germline-derived CDR1 and CDR2 are SEHNR and FQNEAQ (reference sequence). Trimming removed 6 bases at V and 4 bases at J, with 26 bases between. Sequencing used blood. The chain links TRBV7-9 to TRBJ2-3; D is perhaps TRBD2 (7 bases). The TCR sequence derives from a woman in her seventies in good health. The CDR3 DNA reads TGTGCCAGCAGAGATAGGGTGGGGGGGCCGTTGGGACCAGATACGCAGTATTTT. It specifies CASRDRVGGPLGPDTQYF.